Sequencing of this T cell receptor beta chain was carried out in a study of blood T cell repertoires in COVID-19. Background on the study: The origin of the acute and convalescent COVID-19 samples was the United States, Italy and Spain.

Some clones are missing from TCRdb's copy, which holds only in-frame ones; the method was immunoSEQ multiplex PCR. The top ten hold 6.2% of the sample, which has about 210,000 clones, more than 75% seen once. This clone has a handful of counts. The sequence derives from a man between 60 and 75 years old who had recovered from COVID-19. The sample consisted of peripheral blood.

The CDR3 reads CASSPLSSGANVLTF. CDR3 nucleotide sequence: TGTGCCAGCAGCCCACTAAGCTCTGGGGCCAACGTCCTGACTTTC. The rearrangement joins TRBV9 to TRBJ2-6, with D hard to call. The CDR3 contains 15 residues. Trimming cost V 4 bases and J 0 bases, with 8 bases left between them. Germline V gene lookup returns CDR1 SGDLS and CDR2 YYNGEE.